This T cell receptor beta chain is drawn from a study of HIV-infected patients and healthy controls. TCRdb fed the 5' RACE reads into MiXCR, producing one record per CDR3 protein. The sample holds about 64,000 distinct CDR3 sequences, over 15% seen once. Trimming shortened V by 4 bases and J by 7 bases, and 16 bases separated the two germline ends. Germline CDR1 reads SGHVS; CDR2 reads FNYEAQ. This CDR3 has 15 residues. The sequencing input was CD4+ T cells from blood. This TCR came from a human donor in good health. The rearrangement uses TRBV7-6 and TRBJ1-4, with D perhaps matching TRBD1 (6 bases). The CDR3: CASSSVGGHGEKLFF. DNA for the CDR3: TGTGCCAGCAGCTCCGTTGGGGGGCACGGTGAAAAACTGTTTTTT. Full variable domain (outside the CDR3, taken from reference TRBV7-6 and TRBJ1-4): GAGVSQSPRYKVTKRGQDVALRCDPISGHVSLYWYRQALGQGPEFLTYFNYEAQQDKSGLPNDRFSAERPEGSISTLTIQRTEQRDSAMYRCASSSVGGHGEKLFFGSGTQLSVL.